These 14 T cell receptor beta chains came from one sample sequenced in a study of T cells in Graves' hyperthyroidism and ophthalmopathy. Amplification yielded TCR beta CDR3 regions, with RNA transcripts as the source. First-round RT-PCR of the TCR CDR3 relied on the HTBI primer set. MiXCR, run by TCRdb on the multiplex PCR reads, gives a single entry per CDR3 protein. The sample holds about 400,000 distinct CDR3 sequences, about 15% seen once. The source material was blood. The receptor set was obtained from a woman in her twenties or thirties with Graves' hyperthyroidism.

This clonotype has a count of ten or more. The chain employs TRBV20-1 and TRBJ2-5; 15 nucleotides line up with TRBD2. The germline CDR1 and CDR2 sequences are DFQATT and SNEGSKA (reference sequence). The CDR3 spans 15 residues. V shed 8 bases and J 5 bases; nucleotides not matched to a gene: 9. The CDR3 is CSSWTSGRGRETQYF. CDR3 nucleotide sequence: TGCAGTTCGTGGACTAGCGGGAGGGGTAGGGAGACCCAGTACTTC.

This clonotype was seen repeatedly, ten times or more. This rearrangement joins TRBV30 to TRBJ2-7, with a weak D call TRBD1 (6 bases). The germline V gene encodes CDR1 GTSNPN and CDR2 SVGIG (reference sequence). V lost 1 base, J lost 7 bases, and 17 bases lay in between. The CDR3 has 14 amino acids. The CDR3: CAWSDRDIIHEQYF. CDR3 nucleotide sequence: TGTGCCTGGAGTGACCGGGACATTATACATGAGCAGTACTTC.

The rearrangement links TRBV25-1 to TRBJ1-5; 8 bases align to TRBD1. The CDR3 is 14 amino acids. Unmatched junction bases numbered 4, after V lost 7 bases and J lost 2 bases. The germline V gene encodes CDR1 MGHDK and CDR2 SYGVNS. CDR3 nucleotides: TGTGCCAGCACCGGGGGACAGGGCAATCAGCCCCAGCATTTT. It is translated as CASTGGQGNQPQHF.

The chain employs TRBV5-5 and TRBJ1-5; D might be TRBD1 (6 bases). V shed 2 bases and J shed 10 bases, with 13 bases lying between them. CDR1 is SGHKS and CDR2 is YYEKEE in the germline V gene (reference sequence). The CDR3 is 13 amino acids. The CDR3 reads CASSLTGSLPQHF. In DNA, the CDR3 is TGTGCCAGCAGCTTAACAGGGTCTTTACCCCAGCATTTT. The variable domain in full, completed from reference TRBV5-5 and TRBJ1-5, reads DAGVTQSPTHLIKTRGQQVTLRCSPISGHKSVSWYQQVLGQGPQFIFQYYEKEERGRGNFPDRFSARQFPNYSSELNVNALLLGDSALYLCASSLTGSLPQHFGDGTRLSIL.

The J gene is TRBJ1-2, the V gene TRBV6-1; tentative D call: TRBD1 (6 bases). Trimming left V 5 bases short and J 8 bases short, with 18 bases between. This CDR3 region has 14 residues. Germline-derived CDR1 and CDR2 are MNHNS and SASEGT. Written as DNA, the CDR3 is TGTGCCAGCAGTACGAGGACAGCGCGGGGGGGCTACACCTTC. Protein: CASSTRTARGGYTF.

Comments on this clonotype: A much larger clone differs by one base, so this may be a read error. The J gene is TRBJ2-7, the V gene TRBV6-5, with D possibly TRBD2 on 6 matching bases. The V gene's germline CDR1 is MNHEY and CDR2 SVGAGI. The CDR3 is 16 amino acids. CDR3 protein: CASSYFVTGGIYERYF. The CDR3 nucleotides read TGTGCCAGCAGTTACTTTGTAACGGGCGGGATTTACGAGCGGTACTTC.

The rearrangement joins TRBV29-1 to TRBJ1-2; D might be TRBD1 (5 bases). The CDR3 sequence is 12 residues long. Germline V gene lookup returns CDR1 SQVTM and CDR2 ANQGSEA. Trimming left V 6 bases short and J 4 bases short, with 12 bases between. The CDR3 protein is CSVDGGTYGYTF. The CDR3 bases are TGCAGCGTCGACGGAGGGACCTATGGCTACACCTTC.

This clonotype was detected many times. The chain combines TRBV28 with TRBJ2-1; 8 bases map to TRBD2. The CDR3 contains 20 residues. V shed 2 bases, J shed 9 bases, and the junction held 24 bases outside the gene matches. Germline V CDR1 and CDR2: MDHEN, SYDVKM. CDR3 protein: CASSLGMPGTRLWLDGEQFF. In DNA form, the CDR3 reads TGTGCCAGCAGTTTAGGAATGCCCGGGACTAGATTGTGGCTTGACGGTGAGCAGTTCTTC.

This clonotype was seen at least ten times. The rearrangement joins TRBV29-1 to TRBJ2-1; 9 nucleotides align to TRBD2. Germline V gene lookup returns CDR1 SQVTM and CDR2 ANQGSEA. V trimming: 4 bases; J trimming: 5 bases; junction bases outside the gene matches: 9. The CDR3 totals 15 residues. The CDR3 is CSVVLAGFEDNEQFF. The CDR3 nucleotides are TGCAGCGTTGTTCTAGCGGGATTTGAGGACAATGAGCAGTTCTTC.

The chain couples TRBV27 to TRBJ2-7; 9 positions agree with TRBD1. Germline V gene data show CDR1 as MNHEY and CDR2 as SMNVEV (reference sequence). CDR3 size: 16 residues. J lost 1 base, V lost 2 bases, and 6 bases had no gene match. The CDR3 DNA is TGTGCCAGCAGTTTACTCGGACAGGGGTATTCCTACGAGCAGTACTTC. Translating it yields CASSLLGQGYSYEQYF.

This clonotype came up a few times. The chain carries TRBV5-5 and TRBJ2-2, with TRBD2 identical over 7 bases. V lost 1 base, J lost 4 bases, and 7 bases stayed unmatched. The germline CDR1 and CDR2 sequences are SGHKS and YYEKEE (reference sequence). This CDR3 contains 16 residues. DNA for the CDR3: TGTGCCAGCAGCTTGTGGTCTTCGGGAGGCACCGGGGAGCTGTTTTTT. Protein sequence: CASSLWSSGGTGELFF. The whole variable domain, remainder taken from reference TRBV5-5 and TRBJ2-2, is DAGVTQSPTHLIKTRGQQVTLRCSPISGHKSVSWYQQVLGQGPQFIFQYYEKEERGRGNFPDRFSARQFPNYSSELNVNALLLGDSALYLCASSLWSSGGTGELFFGEGSRLTVL.

This clonotype was detected ten times or more. This rearrangement joins TRBV2 to TRBJ1-5; 8 bases match TRBD1. This CDR3 is 14 amino acids long. CDR1 is SNHLY, CDR2 FYNNEI, per germline. CDR3 region: CATREQGEFQPQHF. The CDR3, as DNA: TGTGCGACCAGAGAACAGGGGGAATTTCAGCCCCAGCATTTT.

Many counts were recorded for this clonotype. V usage is TRBV20-1 and J usage is TRBJ2-3, with 8 bases aligning to TRBD2. The CDR3 is 14 residues long. V gave up 2 bases and J gave up 2 bases; unmatched junction bases: 3. The germline V gene encodes CDR1 DFQATT and CDR2 SNEGSKA (reference sequence). This CDR3 reads CSARLAGATDTQYF. The DNA of the CDR3 is TGCAGTGCTAGACTAGCGGGCGCCACAGATACGCAGTATTTT.

This rearrangement joins TRBV29-1 to TRBJ2-7; TRBD2 agrees at 7 bases. This CDR3 contains 14 residues. Germline V lookup: CDR1 SQVTM, CDR2 ANQGSEA. The J segment lost 0 bases and the V segment lost 4 bases, leaving 6 bases of the junction unmatched. The CDR3 bases are TGCAGCGTTGGGAACAGGACTAGCTCCTACGAGCAGTACTTC. As protein: CSVGNRTSSYEQYF.